Shown below are 14 T cell receptor beta chains from a single sample sequenced in a study of cytomegalovirus exposure and HLA in healthy donors (dated by TCRdb to 2015 to 2018). Libraries were constructed by the immunoSEQ multiplex PCR assay. A mixture of 60 forward primers for TCR Vbeta segments and 13 reverse primers for TCR Jbeta segments was used in the multiplex PCR. Entries here come from immuneACCESS through TCRdb and include only in-frame sequences with V and J called. Some clones fail to appear in such tables; in the studies checked, an unresolved V gene covers under half of the shortfall, and the cause of the remainder is unknown. The sample profile shows 100,000 to 120,000 clones; roughly 15% of them were found once. Jointly, the top ten make up roughly 0.8% of the sample. The sample taken for sequencing was PBMCs. These TCRs come from a female donor in good health and CMV-seronegative.

The chain joins TRBV5-4 to TRBJ2-7; D not resolved. Looked up from germline, CDR1 is SGHNT and CDR2 is YYREEE (reference sequence). V lost 6 bases to trimming and J lost 2 bases, with 15 bases between them. CDR3 length equals 14 residues. CDR3 bases: TGTGCCAGCACTTTGAGAACCCGAACCTACGAGCAGTACTTC. Its protein is CASTLRTRTYEQYF.

This clone was observed a few times. The chain couples TRBV19 to TRBJ2-7, with 9 nucleotides matching TRBD1. In germline, CDR1 is LNHDA, CDR2 SQIVND (reference sequence). The CDR3 covers 16 residues. V lost 5 bases and J lost 3; bases outside the gene matches: 11. The CDR3, as DNA: TGTGCCAGTAGTCCGAAGACAGGGGGGGTATTCTACGAGCAGTACTTC. Protein sequence: CASSPKTGGVFYEQYF.

The gene calls are TRBV23-1 and TRBJ1-1; D might be TRBD1 (5 bases). TRBV23-1 is assigned to the ORF class and has an uncertain function. The CDR3 totals 18 residues. V was shortened by 2 bases and J by 3 bases, with 22 bases between the two germline ends. CDR3 residues: CASSQPDPRRPRDTEAFF. The DNA for the CDR3 is TGCGCCAGCAGTCAACCGGACCCCCGGAGACCCAGGGACACTGAAGCTTTCTTT.

This clone showed up just a few times. CDR3 bases: TGCGCCAGCAGCCCCGGACTAGCGGGGGGCCTTCTCTCTGGGGCCAACGTCCTGACTTTC. Translated, it gives CASSPGLAGGLLSGANVLTF. The V gene is TRBV4-3, the J gene TRBJ2-6; 14 nucleotides match TRBD2. The CDR3 consists of 20 residues. Losses at the gene ends were 4 bases for V and 0 bases for J; bases not matched to a gene: 8. Germline V lookup: CDR1 LGHNA, CDR2 YSLEER.

The V call is TRBV9, the J call TRBJ2-7, with D maybe TRBD2 (5 bases). The ends were cut back, 4 bases at V and 0 bases at J, with 14 bases in the middle. Germline CDR1 SGDLS, CDR2 YYNGEE. This CDR3 has 15 residues. CDR3 DNA: TGTGCCAGCAGCCCCCTCGCTGGGAGCTCCTACGAGCAGTACTTC. Translated: CASSPLAGSSYEQYF.

The chain uses TRBV29-1 and TRBJ2-5; a weak D match, TRBD2 (7 bases). CDR1 SQVTM and CDR2 ANQGSEA come from the germline V gene. The CDR3 is 12 amino acids. Deletions cut 4 bases from V and 4 bases from J, with 10 bases between. DNA of the CDR3: TGCAGCGTTGGAAGGGGGGGAGAGACCCAGTACTTC. This codes for CSVGRGGETQYF.

CDR3 amino acids: CASSRLVTDTQYF. CDR3 sequence (DNA): TGTGCCAGCAGCCGGCTTGTCACAGATACGCAGTATTTT. The chain employs TRBV14 and TRBJ2-3; D is unclear. Germline-derived CDR1 and CDR2 are SGHDN and FVKESK. This CDR3 region has 13 residues. Trimming pared 4 bases from V and 2 bases from J, leaving 7 bases between.

A few counts support this clone. The rearrangement links TRBV4-1 to TRBJ2-3; a weak D match, TRBD2 (6 bases). Germline CDR1 and CDR2: MGHRA and YSYEKL. Deletions cut 1 base from V and 4 bases from J, with 18 bases between. The CDR3 sequence is 17 residues long. In nucleotides, the CDR3 is TGCGCCAGCAGCCAAGTTACCCCGGGGGAAGGGCCAGATACGCAGTATTTT. This gives the protein CASSQVTPGEGPDTQYF.

This clone was seen just once. V and J are TRBV6-5 and TRBJ2-3, with D tentatively TRBD1 (5 bases). Trimming took 2 bases from V and 6 from J, leaving 12 bases between them. The CDR3 has 14 amino acids. Germline V gene sequence: CDR1 MNHEY, CDR2 SVGAGI. CDR3 DNA sequence: TGTGCCAGCAGTTACGGCCAGGGTTCGGATACGCAGTATTTT. It translates to CASSYGQGSDTQYF.

The chain is built from TRBV14 and TRBJ2-5; TRBD1 might be the D (5 bases). CDR3 size: 14 residues. Between the trimmed V and J ends, which lost 3 bases and 1 base, there was a span of 9 bases. Germline-derived CDR1 and CDR2 are SGHDN and FVKESK. This chain's CDR3 is CASSQAGRQETQYF. Written as DNA, the CDR3 is TGTGCCAGCAGCCAGGCAGGGCGCCAAGAGACCCAGTACTTC.

This clone was observed a few times. The chain recombines TRBV5-8 with TRBJ1-2, with 9 bases that match TRBD1. The germline V gene has CDR1 SGHTS and CDR2 YDEGEE. V lost 0 bases and J lost 9; bases outside the gene matches: 6. The CDR3 runs 14 residues. CDR3 DNA: TGTGCCAGCAGCTTGGAGGGACAGGGCCGGCGCTACACCTTC. Translation: CASSLEGQGRRYTF.

J is TRBJ1-4 and V is TRBV28; TRBD1 matches at 7 bases. Unmatched junction bases numbered 3, after V lost 0 bases and J lost 5 bases. Germline V gene sequence: CDR1 MDHEN, CDR2 SYDVKM. The length of the CDR3 is 15 residues. CDR3 region: CASSLWGQINEKLFF. In DNA, the CDR3 is TGTGCCAGCAGTTTATGGGGACAGATCAATGAAAAACTGTTTTTT.

This clone was counted between two and nine times. The chain links TRBV5-1 to TRBJ1-4, with a tentative D call TRBD1 (5 bases). Germline V lookup: CDR1 SGHRS, CDR2 YFSETQ. The CDR3 runs 17 residues. V was clipped by 3 bases and J by 3 bases, with 18 bases between them. CDR3 amino acids: CASSSLGGVGSNEKLFF. Here the CDR3 DNA reads TGCGCCAGCAGCTCCCTGGGGGGTGTAGGCTCTAATGAAAAACTGTTTTTT. Supplemented by reference TRBV5-1 and TRBJ1-4, the full variable domain reads KAGVTQTPRYLIKTRGQQVTLSCSPISGHRSVSWYQQTPGQGLQFLFEYFSETQRNKGNFPGRFSGRQFSNSRSEMNVSTLELGDSALYLCASSSLGGVGSNEKLFFGSGTQLSVL.

The V call is TRBV15, the J call TRBJ1-4, with D unclear. The CDR3 runs to 15 residues. The V end lost 1 base, the J end lost 3 bases, and 9 bases lay between the germline ends. Germline assignment: CDR1 LNHNV and CDR2 YYDKDF (reference sequence). The CDR3 DNA reads as TGTGCCACCAGCAGAGTTTCGGGGTCTAATGAAAAACTGTTTTTT. This encodes CATSRVSGSNEKLFF. Drawing the rest from reference TRBV15 and TRBJ1-4, the complete variable domain is DAMVIQNPRYQVTQFGKPVTLSCSQTLNHNVMYWYQQKSSQAPKLLFHYYDKDFNNEADTPDNFQSRRPNTSFCFLDIRSPGLGDTAMYLCATSRVSGSNEKLFFGSGTQLSVL.